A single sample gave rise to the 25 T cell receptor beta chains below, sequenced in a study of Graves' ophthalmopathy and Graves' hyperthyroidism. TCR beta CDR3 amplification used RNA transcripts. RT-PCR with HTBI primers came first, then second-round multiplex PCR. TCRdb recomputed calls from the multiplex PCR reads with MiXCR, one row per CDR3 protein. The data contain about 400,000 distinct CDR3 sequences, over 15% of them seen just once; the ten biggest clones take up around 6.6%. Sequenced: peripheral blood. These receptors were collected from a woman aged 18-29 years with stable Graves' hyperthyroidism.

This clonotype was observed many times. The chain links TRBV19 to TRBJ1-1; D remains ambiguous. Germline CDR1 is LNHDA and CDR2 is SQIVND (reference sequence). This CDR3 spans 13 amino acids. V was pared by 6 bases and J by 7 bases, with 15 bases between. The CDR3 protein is CASREYTSREAFF. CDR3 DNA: TGTGCCAGTAGGGAGTATACGTCCCGTGAAGCTTTCTTT.

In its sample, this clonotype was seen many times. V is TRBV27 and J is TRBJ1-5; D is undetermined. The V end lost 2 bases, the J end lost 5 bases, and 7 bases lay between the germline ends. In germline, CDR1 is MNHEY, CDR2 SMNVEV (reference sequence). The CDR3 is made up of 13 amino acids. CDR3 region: CASSLVGHQPQHF. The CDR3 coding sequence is TGTGCCAGCAGTTTAGTCGGCCATCAGCCCCAGCATTTT.

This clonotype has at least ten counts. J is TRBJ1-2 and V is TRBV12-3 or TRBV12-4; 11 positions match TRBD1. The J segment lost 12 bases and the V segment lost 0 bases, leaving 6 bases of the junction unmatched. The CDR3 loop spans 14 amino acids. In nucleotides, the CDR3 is TGTGCCAGCAGTTTAGCATTCCCGGGACAGGGGGACACCTTC. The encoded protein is CASSLAFPGQGDTF.

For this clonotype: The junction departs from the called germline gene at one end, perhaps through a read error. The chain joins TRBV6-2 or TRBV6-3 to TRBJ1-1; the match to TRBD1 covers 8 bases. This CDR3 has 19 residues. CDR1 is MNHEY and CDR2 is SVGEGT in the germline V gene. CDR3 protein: CASSYSGGRQGALGTEASF. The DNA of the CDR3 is TGTGCCAGCAGTTACTCGGGGGGAAGGCAGGGGGCGTTGGGGACTGAAGCTTCCTTT.

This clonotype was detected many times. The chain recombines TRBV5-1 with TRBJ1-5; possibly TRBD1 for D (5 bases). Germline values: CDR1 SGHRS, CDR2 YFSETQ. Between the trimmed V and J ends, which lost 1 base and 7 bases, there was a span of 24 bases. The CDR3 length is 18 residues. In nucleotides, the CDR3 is TGCGCCAGCAGCTTGTGTGTCCTCGGGATCAGGGTAGGGCAGCCCCAGCATTTT. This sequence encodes CASSLCVLGIRVGQPQHF.

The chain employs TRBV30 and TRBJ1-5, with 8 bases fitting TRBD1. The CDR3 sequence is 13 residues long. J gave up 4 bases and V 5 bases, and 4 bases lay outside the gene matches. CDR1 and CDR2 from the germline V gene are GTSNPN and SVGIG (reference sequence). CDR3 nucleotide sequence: TGTGCCTGGGCGGGACAGGCTAATCAGCCCCAGCATTTT. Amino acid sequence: CAWAGQANQPQHF.

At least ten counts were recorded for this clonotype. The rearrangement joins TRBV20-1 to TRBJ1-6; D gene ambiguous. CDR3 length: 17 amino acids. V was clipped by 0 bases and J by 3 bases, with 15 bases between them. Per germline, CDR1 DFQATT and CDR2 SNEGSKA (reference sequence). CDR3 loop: CSARDEAVGNYNSPLHF. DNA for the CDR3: TGCAGTGCTAGAGATGAGGCCGTCGGAAACTATAATTCACCCCTCCACTTT.

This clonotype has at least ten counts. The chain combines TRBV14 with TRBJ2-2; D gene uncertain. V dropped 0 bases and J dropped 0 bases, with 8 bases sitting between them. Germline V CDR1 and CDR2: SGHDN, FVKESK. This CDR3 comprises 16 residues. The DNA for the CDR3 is TGTGCCAGCAGCCAAGAGGCCAGAGCGAACACCGGGGAGCTGTTTTTT. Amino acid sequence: CASSQEARANTGELFF. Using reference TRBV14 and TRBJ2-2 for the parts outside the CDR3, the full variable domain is EAGVTQFPSHSVIEKGQTVTLRCDPISGHDNLYWYRRVMGKEIKFLLHFVKESKQDESGMPNNRFLAERTGGTYSTLKVQPAELEDSGVYFCASSQEARANTGELFFGEGSRLTVL.

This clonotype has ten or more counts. CDR3 sequence (DNA): TGTGCCAGCAACCAGGGAGGGGACACTGAAGCTTTCTTT. As protein: CASNQGGDTEAFF. The rearrangement links TRBV6-2 or TRBV6-3 to TRBJ1-1; D possibly corresponds to TRBD1 (5 bases). Trimming took off 7 bases at V and 3 bases at J, with 12 bases between the two ends. CDR3 length: 13 amino acids. Germline CDR1 reads MNHEY; CDR2 reads SVGEGT.

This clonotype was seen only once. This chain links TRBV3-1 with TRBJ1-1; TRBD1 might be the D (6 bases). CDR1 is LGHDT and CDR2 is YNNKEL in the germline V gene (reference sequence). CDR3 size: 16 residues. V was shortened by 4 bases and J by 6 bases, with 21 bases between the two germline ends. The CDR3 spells CASSPVSQGIFAEAFF. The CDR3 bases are TGTGCCAGCAGCCCCGTATCCCAGGGGATCTTCGCTGAAGCTTTCTTT.

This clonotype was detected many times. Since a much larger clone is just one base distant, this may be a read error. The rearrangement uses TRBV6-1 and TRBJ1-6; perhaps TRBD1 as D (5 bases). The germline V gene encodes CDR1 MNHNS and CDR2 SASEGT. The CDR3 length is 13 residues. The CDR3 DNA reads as TGTGCCAGCAGTTATGAGGGGTATTCACTCCTCCACTTT. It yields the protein CASSYEGYSLLHF.

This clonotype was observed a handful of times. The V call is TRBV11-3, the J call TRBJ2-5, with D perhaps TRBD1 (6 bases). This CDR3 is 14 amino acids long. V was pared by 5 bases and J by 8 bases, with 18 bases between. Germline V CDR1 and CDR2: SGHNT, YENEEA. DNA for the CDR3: TGTGCCAGCAGCCCTCACAGGGAAGAGGATACCCAGTACTTC. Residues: CASSPHREEDTQYF. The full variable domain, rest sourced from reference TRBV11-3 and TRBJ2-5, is EAGVVQSPRYKIIEKKQPVAFWCNPISGHNTLYWYLQNLGQGPELLIRYENEEAVDDSQLPKDRFSAERLKGVDSTLKIQPAELGDSAVYLCASSPHREEDTQYFGPGTRLLVL.

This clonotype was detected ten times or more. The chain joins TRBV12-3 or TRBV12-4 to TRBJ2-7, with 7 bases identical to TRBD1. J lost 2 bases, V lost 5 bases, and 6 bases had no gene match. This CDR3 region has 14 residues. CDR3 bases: TGTGCCAGCAGTCCCAGCACAGGGGCCTACGAGCAGTACTTC. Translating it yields CASSPSTGAYEQYF.

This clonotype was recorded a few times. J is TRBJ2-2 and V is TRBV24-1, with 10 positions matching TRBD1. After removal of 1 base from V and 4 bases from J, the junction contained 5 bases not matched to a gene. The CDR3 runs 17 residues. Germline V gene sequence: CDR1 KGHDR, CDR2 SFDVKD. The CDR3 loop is CATSDLRTGGITGELFF. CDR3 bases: TGTGCCACCAGTGATTTACGGACAGGGGGTATCACCGGGGAGCTGTTTTTT.

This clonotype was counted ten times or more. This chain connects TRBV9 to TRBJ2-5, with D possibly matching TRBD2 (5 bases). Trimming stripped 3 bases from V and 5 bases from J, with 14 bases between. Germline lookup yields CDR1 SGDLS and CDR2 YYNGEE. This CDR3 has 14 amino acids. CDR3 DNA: TGTGCCAGCAGCGCCCAGGCTAGGGAGGAGACCCAGTACTTC. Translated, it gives CASSAQAREETQYF.

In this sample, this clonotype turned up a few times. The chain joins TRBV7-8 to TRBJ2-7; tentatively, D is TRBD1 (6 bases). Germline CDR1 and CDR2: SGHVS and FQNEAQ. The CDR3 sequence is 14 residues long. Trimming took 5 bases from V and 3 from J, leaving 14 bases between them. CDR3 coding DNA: TGTGCCAGCAGCCGGGGACAACCTCTCTACGAGCAGTACTTC. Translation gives CASSRGQPLYEQYF. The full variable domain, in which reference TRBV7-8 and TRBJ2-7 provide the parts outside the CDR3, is GAGVSQSPRYKVAKRGQDVALRCDPISGHVSLFWYQQALGQGPEFLTYFQNEAQLDKSGLPSDRFFAERPEGSVSTLKIQRTQQEDSAVYLCASSRGQPLYEQYFGPGTRLTVT.

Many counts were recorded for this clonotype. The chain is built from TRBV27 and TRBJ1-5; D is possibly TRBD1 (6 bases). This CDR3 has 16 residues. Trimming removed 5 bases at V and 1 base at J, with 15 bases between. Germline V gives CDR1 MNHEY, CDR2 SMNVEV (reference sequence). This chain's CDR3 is CASSPLGGSSNQPQHF. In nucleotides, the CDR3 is TGTGCCAGCAGTCCCCTAGGGGGATCGAGCAATCAGCCCCAGCATTTT.

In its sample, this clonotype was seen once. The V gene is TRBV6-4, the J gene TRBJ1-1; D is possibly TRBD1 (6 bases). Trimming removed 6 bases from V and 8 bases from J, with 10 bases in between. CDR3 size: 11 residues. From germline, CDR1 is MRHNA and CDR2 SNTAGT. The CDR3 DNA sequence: TGTGCCAGCAGGGGGGCGGGGGAAGCTTTCTTT. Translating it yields CASRGAGEAFF.

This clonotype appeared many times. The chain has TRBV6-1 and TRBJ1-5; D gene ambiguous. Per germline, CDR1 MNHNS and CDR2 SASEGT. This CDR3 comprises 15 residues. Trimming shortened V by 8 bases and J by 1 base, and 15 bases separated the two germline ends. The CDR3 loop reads CASSSISASNQPQHF. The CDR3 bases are TGTGCCAGCTCTAGTATATCGGCGAGCAATCAGCCCCAGCATTTT.

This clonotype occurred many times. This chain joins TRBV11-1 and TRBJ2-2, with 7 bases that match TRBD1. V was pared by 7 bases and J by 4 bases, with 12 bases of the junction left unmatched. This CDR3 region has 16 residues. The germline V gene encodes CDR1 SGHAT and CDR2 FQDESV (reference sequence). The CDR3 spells CASIWDSSSLTGELFF. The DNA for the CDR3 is TGTGCCAGCATCTGGGACAGCTCCTCACTCACCGGGGAGCTGTTTTTT.

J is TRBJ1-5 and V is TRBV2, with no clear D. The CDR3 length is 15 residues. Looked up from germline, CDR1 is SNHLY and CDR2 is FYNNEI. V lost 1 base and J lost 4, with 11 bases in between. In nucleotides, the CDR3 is TGTGCCAGCAGTGAAGGCCAAATCGAGAATCAGCCCCAGCATTTT. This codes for CASSEGQIENQPQHF.

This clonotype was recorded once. CDR3 sequence (DNA): TGTGCCAGCAGCTTCCGAGGGGGAACTAACTATGGCTACACCTTC. Translating gives CASSFRGGTNYGYTF. This rearrangement joins TRBV7-2 to TRBJ1-2; D possibly corresponds to TRBD1 (6 bases). V lost 3 bases, J lost 0 bases, and 11 bases lay in between. The CDR3 is 15 residues long. Germline values: CDR1 SGHTA, CDR2 FQGNSA.

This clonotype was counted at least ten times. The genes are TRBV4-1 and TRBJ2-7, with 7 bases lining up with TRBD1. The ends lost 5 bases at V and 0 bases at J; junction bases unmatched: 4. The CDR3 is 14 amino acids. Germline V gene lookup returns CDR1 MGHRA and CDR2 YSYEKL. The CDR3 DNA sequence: TGCGCCAGCAGCACAGGGACAGCCTCCTACGAGCAGTACTTC. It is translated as CASSTGTASYEQYF.

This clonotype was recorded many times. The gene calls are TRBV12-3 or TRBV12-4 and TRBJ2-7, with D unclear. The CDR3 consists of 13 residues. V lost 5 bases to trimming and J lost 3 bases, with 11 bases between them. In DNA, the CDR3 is TGTGCCAGCAGTCTCTCGGTTCGCTACGAGCAGTACTTC. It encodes CASSLSVRYEQYF.

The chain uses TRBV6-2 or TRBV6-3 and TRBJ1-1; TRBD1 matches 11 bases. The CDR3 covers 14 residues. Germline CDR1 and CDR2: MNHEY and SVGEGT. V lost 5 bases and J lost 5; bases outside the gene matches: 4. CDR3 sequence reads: CASSVGTGGTEAFF. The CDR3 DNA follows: TGTGCCAGCAGTGTCGGGACAGGGGGAACTGAAGCTTTCTTT.